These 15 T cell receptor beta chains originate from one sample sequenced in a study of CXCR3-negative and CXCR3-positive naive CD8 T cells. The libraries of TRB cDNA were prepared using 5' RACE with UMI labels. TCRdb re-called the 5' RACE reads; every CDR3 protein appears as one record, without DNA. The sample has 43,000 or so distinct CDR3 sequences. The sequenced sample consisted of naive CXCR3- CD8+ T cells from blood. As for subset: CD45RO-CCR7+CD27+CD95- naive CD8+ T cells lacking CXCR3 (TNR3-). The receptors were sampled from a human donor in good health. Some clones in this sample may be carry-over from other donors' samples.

Here the CDR3 reads CASSPTPGGGQPQHF. The chain employs TRBV9 and TRBJ1-5; TCRdb picks TRBD1, but there is no DNA to check that call. The germline V gene encodes CDR1 SGDLS and CDR2 YYNGEE. The CDR3 is 15 residues long. The whole variable domain, remainder taken from reference TRBV9 and TRBJ1-5, is DSGVTQTPKHLITATGQRVTLRCSPRSGDLSVYWYQQSLDQGLQFLIQYYNGEERAKGNILERFSAQQFPDLHSELNLSSLELGDSALYFCASSPTPGGGQPQHFGDGTRLSIL.

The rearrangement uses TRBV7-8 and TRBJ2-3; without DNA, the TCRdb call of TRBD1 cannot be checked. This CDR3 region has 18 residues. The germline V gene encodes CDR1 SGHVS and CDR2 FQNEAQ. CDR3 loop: CASSFFPLTGQFEDTQYF.

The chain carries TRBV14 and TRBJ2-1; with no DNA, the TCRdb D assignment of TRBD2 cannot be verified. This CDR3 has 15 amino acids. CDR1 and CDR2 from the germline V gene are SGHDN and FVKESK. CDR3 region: CASSQQDFTYNEQFF. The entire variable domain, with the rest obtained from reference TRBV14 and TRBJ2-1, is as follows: EAGVTQFPSHSVIEKGQTVTLRCDPISGHDNLYWYRRVMGKEIKFLLHFVKESKQDESGMPNNRFLAERTGGTYSTLKVQPAELEDSGVYFCASSQQDFTYNEQFFGPGTRLTVL.

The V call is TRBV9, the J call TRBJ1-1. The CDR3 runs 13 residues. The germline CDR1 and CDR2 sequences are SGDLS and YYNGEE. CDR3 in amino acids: CASSVGQSDEAFF.

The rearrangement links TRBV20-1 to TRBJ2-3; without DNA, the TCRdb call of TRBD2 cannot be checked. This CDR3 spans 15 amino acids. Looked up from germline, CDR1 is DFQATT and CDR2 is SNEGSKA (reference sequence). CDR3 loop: CSARDMGLGTDTQYF.

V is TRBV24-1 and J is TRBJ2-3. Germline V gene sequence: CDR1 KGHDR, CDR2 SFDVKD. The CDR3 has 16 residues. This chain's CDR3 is CATSDSTGRSTDTQYF.

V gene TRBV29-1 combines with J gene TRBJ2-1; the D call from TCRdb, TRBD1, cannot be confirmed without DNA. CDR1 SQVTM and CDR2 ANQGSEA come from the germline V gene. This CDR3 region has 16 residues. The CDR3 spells CSAANAPGQGRNEQFF.

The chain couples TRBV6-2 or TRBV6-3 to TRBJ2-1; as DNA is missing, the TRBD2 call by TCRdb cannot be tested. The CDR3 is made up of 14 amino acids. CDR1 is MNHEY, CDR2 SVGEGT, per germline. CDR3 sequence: CASTLAGVYNEQFF.

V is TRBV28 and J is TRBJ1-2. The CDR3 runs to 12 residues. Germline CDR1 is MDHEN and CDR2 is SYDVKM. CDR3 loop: CASSFTYYGYTF.

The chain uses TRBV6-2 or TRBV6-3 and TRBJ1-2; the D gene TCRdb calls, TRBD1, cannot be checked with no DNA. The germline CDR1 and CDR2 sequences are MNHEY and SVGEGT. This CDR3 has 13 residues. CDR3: CASRGQANYGYTF.

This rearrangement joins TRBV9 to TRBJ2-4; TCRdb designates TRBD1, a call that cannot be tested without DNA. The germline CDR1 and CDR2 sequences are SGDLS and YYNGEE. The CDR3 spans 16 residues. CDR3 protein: CASSVAGGTTFDIQYF.

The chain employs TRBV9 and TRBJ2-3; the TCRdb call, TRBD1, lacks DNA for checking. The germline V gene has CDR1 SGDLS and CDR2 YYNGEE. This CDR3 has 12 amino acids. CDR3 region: CASRDPTDTQYF.

The CDR3 sequence is CSASRQGGGTDTQYF. This chain connects TRBV20-1 to TRBJ2-3; the TCRdb call, TRBD1, lacks DNA for checking. The length of the CDR3 is 15 residues. From germline, CDR1 is DFQATT and CDR2 SNEGSKA (reference sequence).

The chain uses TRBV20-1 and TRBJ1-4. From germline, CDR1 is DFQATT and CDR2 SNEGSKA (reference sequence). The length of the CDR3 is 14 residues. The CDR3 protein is CSARGPTTNEKLFF.

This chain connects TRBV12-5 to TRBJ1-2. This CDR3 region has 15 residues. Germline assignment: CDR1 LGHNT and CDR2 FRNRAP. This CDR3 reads CASGLVHGENYGYTF.